This TCR beta chain originates from a study of cytomegalovirus exposure and HLA in healthy donors. Study-level findings and limits: The authors excluded some V segments, including TRBV6-2 and TRBV6-3, as indistinguishable. Listed as cytomegalovirus-associated were over 150 TCR beta chains. A later analysis linked a missense DCLRE1C variant to TCR beta V- and J-gene trimming.

With respect to this clone: Its target is unknown.

Germline assignment: CDR1 LGHNA and CDR2 YNFKEQ. V shed 0 bases and J 5 bases; nucleotides not matched to a gene: 9. The CDR3 has 18 residues. The PCR had 60 Vbeta and 13 Jbeta primers. Authors' methods: Unique TCR beta chains numbered approximately 76 million in a later analysis, with roughly 10 million shared. Measured with immunoSEQ multiplex PCR; TCRdb has only the in-frame clones, and not every one. That table is the source of V, J and clone size, and D and trimming were worked out from the DNA. This sample carries tens of thousands of clones, with more than 4.5% going to the ten biggest clones. The chain carries TRBV4-2 and TRBJ2-2; TRBD2 agrees at 10 bases. Source material: PBMCs. The receptor's source is a human donor in good health. CDR3 sequence reads: CASSQDRVELAGTGELFF. CDR3 sequence (DNA): TGTGCCAGCAGCCAAGATCGGGTAGAACTAGCGGGAACCGGGGAGCTGTTTTTT.